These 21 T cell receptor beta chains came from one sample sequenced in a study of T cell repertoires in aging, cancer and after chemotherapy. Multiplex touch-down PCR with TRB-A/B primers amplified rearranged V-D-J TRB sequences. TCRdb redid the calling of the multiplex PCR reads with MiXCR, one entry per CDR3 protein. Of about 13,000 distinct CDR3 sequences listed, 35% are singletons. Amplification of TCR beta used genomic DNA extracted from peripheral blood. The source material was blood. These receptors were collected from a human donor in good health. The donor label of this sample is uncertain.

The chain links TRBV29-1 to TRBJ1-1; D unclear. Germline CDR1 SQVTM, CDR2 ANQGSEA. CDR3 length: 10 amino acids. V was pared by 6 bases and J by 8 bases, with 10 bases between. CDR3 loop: CSVSNLEAFF. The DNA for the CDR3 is TGCAGCGTCTCCAACCTCGAAGCTTTCTTT.

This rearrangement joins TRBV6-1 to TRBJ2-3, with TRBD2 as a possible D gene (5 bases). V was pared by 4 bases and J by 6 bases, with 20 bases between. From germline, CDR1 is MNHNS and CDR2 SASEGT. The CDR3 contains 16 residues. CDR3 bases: TGTGCCAGCAGTGCCCGGAGGACCTCCCCGTGGGATACGCAGTATTTT. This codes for CASSARRTSPWDTQYF.

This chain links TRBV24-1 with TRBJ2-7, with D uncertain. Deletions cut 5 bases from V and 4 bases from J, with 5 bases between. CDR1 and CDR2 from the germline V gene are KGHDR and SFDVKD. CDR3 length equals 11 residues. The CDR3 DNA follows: TGTGCCACCAGTGTCCAGTACGAGCAGTACTTC. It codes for CATSVQYEQYF.

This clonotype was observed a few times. The CDR3 region is CASSEDRGGDTQYF. The CDR3 DNA is TGTGCCAGCAGTGAGGACAGGGGGGGAGATACGCAGTATTTT. The chain uses TRBV6-1 and TRBJ2-3; 10 nucleotides align to TRBD1. V lost 3 bases to trimming and J lost 5 bases; unmatched junction nucleotides: 2. The germline V gene has CDR1 MNHNS and CDR2 SASEGT. This CDR3 comprises 14 residues.

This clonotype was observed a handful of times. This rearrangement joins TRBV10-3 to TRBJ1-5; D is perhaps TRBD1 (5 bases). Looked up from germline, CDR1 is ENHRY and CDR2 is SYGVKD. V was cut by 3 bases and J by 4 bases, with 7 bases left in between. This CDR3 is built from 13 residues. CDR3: CAISDSGNQPQHF. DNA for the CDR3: TGTGCCATCAGTGATTCAGGGAATCAGCCCCAGCATTTT.

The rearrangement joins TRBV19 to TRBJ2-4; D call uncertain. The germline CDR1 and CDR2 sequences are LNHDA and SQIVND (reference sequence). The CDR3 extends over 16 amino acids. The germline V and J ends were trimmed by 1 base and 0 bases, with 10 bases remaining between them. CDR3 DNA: TGTGCCAGTAGTATAGGGGTGTTTGTAGCCAAAAACATTCAGTACTTC. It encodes CASSIGVFVAKNIQYF.

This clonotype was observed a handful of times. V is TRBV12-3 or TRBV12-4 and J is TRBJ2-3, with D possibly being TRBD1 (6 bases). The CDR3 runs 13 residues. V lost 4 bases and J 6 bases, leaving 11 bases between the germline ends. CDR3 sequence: CASSWGLLDTQYF. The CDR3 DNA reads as TGTGCCAGCAGTTGGGGGCTGCTGGATACGCAGTATTTT.

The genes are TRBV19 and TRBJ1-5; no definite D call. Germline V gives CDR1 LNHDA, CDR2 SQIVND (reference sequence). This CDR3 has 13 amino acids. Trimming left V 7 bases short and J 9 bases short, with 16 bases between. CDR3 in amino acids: CASTLDWLGPQHF. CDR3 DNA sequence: TGTGCCAGTACTTTAGACTGGTTGGGGCCCCAGCATTTT.

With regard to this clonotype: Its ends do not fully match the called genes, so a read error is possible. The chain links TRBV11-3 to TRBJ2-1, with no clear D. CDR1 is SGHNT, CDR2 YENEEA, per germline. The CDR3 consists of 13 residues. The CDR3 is CASSLTVHNEQCF. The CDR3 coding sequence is TGTGCCAGCAGCTTAACCGTTCACAATGAGCAGTGCTTC.

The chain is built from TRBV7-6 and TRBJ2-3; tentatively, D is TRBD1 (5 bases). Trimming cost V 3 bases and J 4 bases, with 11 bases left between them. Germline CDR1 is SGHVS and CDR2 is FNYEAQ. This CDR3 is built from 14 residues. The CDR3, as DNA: TGTGCCAGCAGCTTGCAGTTCAGGGCAGATACGCAGTATTTT. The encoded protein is CASSLQFRADTQYF. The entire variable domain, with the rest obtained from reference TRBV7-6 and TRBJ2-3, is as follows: GAGVSQSPRYKVTKRGQDVALRCDPISGHVSLYWYRQALGQGPEFLTYFNYEAQQDKSGLPNDRFSAERPEGSISTLTIQRTEQRDSAMYRCASSLQFRADTQYFGPGTRLTVL.

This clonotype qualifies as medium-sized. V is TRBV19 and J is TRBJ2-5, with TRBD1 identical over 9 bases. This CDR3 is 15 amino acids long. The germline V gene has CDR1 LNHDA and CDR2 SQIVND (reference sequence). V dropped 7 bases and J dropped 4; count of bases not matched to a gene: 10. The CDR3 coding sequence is TGTGCCAGTAAGGATGGGACAGGGCGGACAGAGACCCAGTACTTC. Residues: CASKDGTGRTETQYF.

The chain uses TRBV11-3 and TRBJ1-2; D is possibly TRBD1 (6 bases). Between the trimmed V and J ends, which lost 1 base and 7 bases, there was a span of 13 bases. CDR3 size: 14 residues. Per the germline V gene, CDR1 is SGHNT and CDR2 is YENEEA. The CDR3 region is CASSLVQGGGGYTF. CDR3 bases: TGTGCCAGCAGCTTAGTACAAGGGGGAGGTGGCTACACCTTC.

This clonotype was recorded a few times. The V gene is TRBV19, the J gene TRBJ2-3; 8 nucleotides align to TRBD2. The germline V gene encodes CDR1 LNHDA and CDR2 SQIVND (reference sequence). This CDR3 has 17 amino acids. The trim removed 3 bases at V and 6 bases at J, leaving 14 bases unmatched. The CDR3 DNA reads TGTGCCAGTAGTATCCGGTATAGGGGGACTAGTGGGGATACGCAGTATTTT. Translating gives CASSIRYRGTSGDTQYF.

CDR3 residues: CASSMEDEQYF. CDR3 coding DNA: TGTGCCAGCAGTATGGAAGACGAGCAGTACTTC. The rearrangement uses TRBV6-5 and TRBJ2-7, with no clear D. In germline, CDR1 is MNHEY, CDR2 SVGAGI. This CDR3 comprises 11 residues. The V end was cut by 5 bases, the J end by 5 bases, with 7 bases between.

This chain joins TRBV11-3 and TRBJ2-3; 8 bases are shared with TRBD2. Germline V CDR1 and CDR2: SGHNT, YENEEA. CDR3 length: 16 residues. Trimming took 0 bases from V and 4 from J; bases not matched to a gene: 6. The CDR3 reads CASSLDRTSYADTQYF. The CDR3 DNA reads TGTGCCAGCAGCTTAGACAGGACTAGCTATGCAGATACGCAGTATTTT. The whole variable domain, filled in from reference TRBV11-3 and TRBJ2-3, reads EAGVVQSPRYKIIEKKQPVAFWCNPISGHNTLYWYLQNLGQGPELLIRYENEEAVDDSQLPKDRFSAERLKGVDSTLKIQPAELGDSAVYLCASSLDRTSYADTQYFGPGTRLTVL.

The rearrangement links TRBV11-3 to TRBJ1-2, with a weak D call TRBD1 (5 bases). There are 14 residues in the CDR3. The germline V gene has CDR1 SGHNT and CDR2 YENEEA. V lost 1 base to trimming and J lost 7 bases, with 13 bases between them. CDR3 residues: CASSLANQGRGYTF. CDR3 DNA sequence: TGTGCCAGCAGCTTAGCCAACCAGGGTCGTGGCTACACCTTC.

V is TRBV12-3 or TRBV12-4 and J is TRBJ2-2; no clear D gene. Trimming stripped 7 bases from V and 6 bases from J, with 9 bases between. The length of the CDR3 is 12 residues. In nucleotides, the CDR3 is TGTGCCAGCAATAGTGACTCCGGGGAGCTGTTTTTT. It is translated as CASNSDSGELFF.

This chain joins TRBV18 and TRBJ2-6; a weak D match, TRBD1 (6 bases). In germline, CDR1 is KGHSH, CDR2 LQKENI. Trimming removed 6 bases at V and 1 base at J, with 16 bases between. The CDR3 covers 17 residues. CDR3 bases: TGTGCCAGCTCGTCGTGGGGGCAGATGTCTGGGGCCAACGTCCTGACTTTC. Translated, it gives CASSSWGQMSGANVLTF.

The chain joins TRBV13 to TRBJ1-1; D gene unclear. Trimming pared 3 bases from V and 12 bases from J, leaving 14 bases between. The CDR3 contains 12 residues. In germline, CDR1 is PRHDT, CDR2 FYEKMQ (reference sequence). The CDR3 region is CASSLDVGLTFF. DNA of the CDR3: TGTGCCAGCAGCTTGGACGTCGGATTAACTTTCTTT.

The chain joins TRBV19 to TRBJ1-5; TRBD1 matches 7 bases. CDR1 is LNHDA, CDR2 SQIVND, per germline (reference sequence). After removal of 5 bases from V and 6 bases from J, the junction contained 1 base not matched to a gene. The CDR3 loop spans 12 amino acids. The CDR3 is CASSDRVQPQHF. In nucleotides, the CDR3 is TGTGCCAGTAGTGACAGGGTTCAGCCCCAGCATTTT.

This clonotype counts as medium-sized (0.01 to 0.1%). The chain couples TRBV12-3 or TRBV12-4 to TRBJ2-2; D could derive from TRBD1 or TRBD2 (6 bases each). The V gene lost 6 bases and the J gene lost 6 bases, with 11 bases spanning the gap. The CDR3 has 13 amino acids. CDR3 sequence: CASSIGGAGELFF. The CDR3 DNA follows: TGTGCCAGCAGCATCGGGGGCGCCGGGGAGCTGTTTTTT.